Listed below are T cell receptor beta chains from one sample, sequenced in a study of CD8 T cells in Susac syndrome. TCRdb redid the calling of the immunoSEQ multiplex PCR reads with MiXCR, one entry per CDR3 protein. The sample has approximately 130,000 distinct CDR3 sequences; about 90% are singletons. Sequences were obtained from CD8+ T cells from PBMCs. These receptors originate from a human donor with multiple sclerosis. The conserved cysteine and the conserved F or W are not part of the CDR3 here.

V gene	J gene	CDR3 protein
TRBV27	TRBJ2-1	ASSLFQGANEQF
TRBV28	TRBJ1-1	ASRLGPQMGLEAF
TRBV18	TRBJ1-1	ASSQGPGGLTEAF
TRBV4-2	TRBJ1-1	ASSQLGWGTEAF
TRBV3-1	TRBJ2-1	ASSPPSSGTGGDNEQF
TRBV7-8	TRBJ2-3	ASTFPSTDTQY
TRBV27	TRBJ2-2	ASSLYLATGELF
TRBV2	TRBJ2-7	ASTASKQIHEQY
TRBV12-5	TRBJ1-2	ASGFDSVYGYT
TRBV6-7	TRBJ1-3	ASSYYTDSGNTIY
TRBV15	TRBJ2-1	ATSRDRGEANNEQF
TRBV7-9	TRBJ2-5	ASSRSGRQETQY
TRBV19	TRBJ2-7	ASSIGTGGPYEQY
TRBV11-2	TRBJ2-6	ASSTPSISGANVLT
TRBV29-1	TRBJ2-7	SVLSQGRGYEQY
TRBV15	TRBJ2-2	ATSRGENTGELF
TRBV4-1	TRBJ2-1	ASSQVLGGHEQF
TRBV11-2	TRBJ2-1	ASRPEEGRVFNEQF
TRBV5-4	TRBJ2-7	ASSTGGVGYEQY
TRBV27	TRBJ2-1	ASSFLAGGAHEQF
TRBV30	TRBJ1-1	AWSSGVEAF
TRBV28	TRBJ2-1	ASSFLSITSGSSYNEQF
TRBV28	TRBJ1-2	ASSSYRDALEEGYT
TRBV29-1	TRBJ2-1	SVEDRRQGGEQF
TRBV28	TRBJ2-5	ATRYGSRRY
TRBV6-1	TRBJ2-3	ASSEWKGTDTQY
TRBV27	TRBJ2-1	ASSINSNEQF
TRBV29-1	TRBJ2-7	SVEENYEQY
TRBV19	TRBJ1-2	ASRQGFDGYT
TRBV6-5	TRBJ1-4	ASSYEGVNEKLF
TRBV30	TRBJ2-5	AWSPGDMGKTQY
TRBV30	TRBJ1-1	AWSELTNTEAF
TRBV19	TRBJ2-4	ASSNRTGWGAKNIQY
TRBV12-3/TRBV12-4	TRBJ1-5	ASSSRGDQPQH
TRBV2	TRBJ2-2	ASSVGRLAGVAGELF
TRBV20-1	TRBJ2-1	SAREFFGTSGRRYNEQF